The following is a T cell receptor (beta chain) sequence with its context. These data are taken from a study of blood T cell repertoires in COVID-19. The overall study: COVID-19 samples from acute and convalescent phases originated in the United States, Italy and Spain. T cells, B-cell-depleted T cells, or PBMCs provided the cDNA or gDNA that served as material.

Original processing notes: Cell counts per sample came from amplifying reference gene primers. TCRdb keeps only in-frame clones here, not all; method: immunoSEQ multiplex PCR. Clone size and the V and J calls come from that table; the DNA yielded D and trimming. The table has 270,000 or so clones, 84% seen once. The CDR3 extends over 16 amino acids. The trim removed 2 bases at V and 0 bases at J, leaving 4 bases unmatched. Per germline, CDR1 ENHRY and CDR2 SYGVKD. The chain couples TRBV10-3 to TRBJ1-3; 7 nucleotides agree with TRBD1. This sequence originates from a human donor in a cohort sampled during active COVID-19. The sequencing input was peripheral blood. The CDR3 DNA is TGTGCCATCAGTGAGCGGGACAGTGCCTCTGGAAACACCATATATTTT. Translating gives CAISERDSASGNTIYF.